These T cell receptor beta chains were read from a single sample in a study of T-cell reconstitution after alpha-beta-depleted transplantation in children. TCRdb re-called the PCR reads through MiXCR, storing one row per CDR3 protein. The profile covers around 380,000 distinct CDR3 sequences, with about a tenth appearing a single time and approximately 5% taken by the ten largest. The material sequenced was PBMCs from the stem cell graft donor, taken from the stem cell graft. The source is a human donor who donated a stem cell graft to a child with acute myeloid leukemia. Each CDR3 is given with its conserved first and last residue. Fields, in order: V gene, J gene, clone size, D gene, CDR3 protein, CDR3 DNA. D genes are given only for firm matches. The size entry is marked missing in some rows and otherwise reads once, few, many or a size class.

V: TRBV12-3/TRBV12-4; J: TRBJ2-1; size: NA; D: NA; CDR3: CASSLEDSLVDEQFF; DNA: TGTGCCAGCAGTTTGGAGGACAGCCTGGTGGATGAGCAGTTCTTC
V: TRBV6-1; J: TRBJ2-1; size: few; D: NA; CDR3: CASSDRGRSRPNEQFF; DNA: TGTGCCAGCAGTGACAGGGGTCGGTCTCGTCCCAATGAGCAGTTCTTC
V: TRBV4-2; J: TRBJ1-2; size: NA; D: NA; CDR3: CASSQDGGKSYGYTF; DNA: TGTGCCAGCAGCCAAGATGGGGGGAAGAGCTATGGCTACACCTTC
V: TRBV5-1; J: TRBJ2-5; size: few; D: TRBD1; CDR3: CASSPSTGAEETQYF; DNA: TGCGCCAGCAGCCCCTCGACAGGGGCGGAGGAGACCCAGTACTTC
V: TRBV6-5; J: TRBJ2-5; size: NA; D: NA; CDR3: CASKSSSETQYF; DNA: TGTGCCAGCAAGTCATCATCGGAGACCCAGTACTTC
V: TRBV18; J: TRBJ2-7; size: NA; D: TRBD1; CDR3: CASSPQGAEQYF; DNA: TGTGCCAGCTCACCACAGGGGGCCGAGCAGTACTTC
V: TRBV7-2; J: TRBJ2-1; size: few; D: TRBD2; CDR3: CASSFTSGRGNNEQFF; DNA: TGTGCCAGCAGCTTCACTAGCGGGAGGGGAAACAATGAGCAGTTCTTC
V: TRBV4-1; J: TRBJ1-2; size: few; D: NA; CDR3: CASSQEPSGVDPDTF; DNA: TGCGCCAGCAGCCAAGAACCCTCAGGGGTAGATCCGGACACCTTC
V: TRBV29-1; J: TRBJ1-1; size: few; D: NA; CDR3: CSVEEDGTPNTEAFF; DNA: TGCAGCGTTGAAGAGGACGGGACACCCAACACTGAAGCTTTCTTT
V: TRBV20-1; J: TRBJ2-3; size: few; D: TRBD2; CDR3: CSAPSGSGSDTQYF; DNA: TGCAGTGCCCCAAGCGGGAGCGGGTCAGATACGCAGTATTTT
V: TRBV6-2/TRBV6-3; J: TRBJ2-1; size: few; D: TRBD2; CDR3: CASSGTSGRFPNYNEQFF; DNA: TGTGCCAGCAGTGGAACTAGCGGGAGGTTCCCTAACTACAATGAGCAGTTCTTC
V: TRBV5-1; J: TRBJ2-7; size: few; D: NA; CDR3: CASSFERGLHYEQYF; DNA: TGCGCCAGCAGCTTTGAAAGGGGTCTCCACTACGAGCAGTACTTC
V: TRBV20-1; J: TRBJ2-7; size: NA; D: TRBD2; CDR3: CSAETSFRTSGRSRSYEQYF; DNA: TGCAGTGCTGAGACTAGTTTTAGGACTAGCGGGAGGAGTCGCTCCTACGAGCAGTACTTC
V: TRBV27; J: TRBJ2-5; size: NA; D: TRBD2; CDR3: CASNEASGANPQETQYF; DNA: TGTGCCAGCAACGAGGCTAGCGGGGCCAACCCTCAAGAGACCCAGTACTTC
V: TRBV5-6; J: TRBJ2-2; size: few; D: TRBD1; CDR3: CASSAMTTGGTGELFF; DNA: TGTGCCAGCAGCGCGATGACCACAGGGGGCACCGGGGAGCTGTTTTTT
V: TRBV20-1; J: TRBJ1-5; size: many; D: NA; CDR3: CSARGGGDFSNQPQHF; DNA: TGCAGTGCTCGCGGTGGGGGCGACTTTAGCAATCAGCCCCAGCATTTT
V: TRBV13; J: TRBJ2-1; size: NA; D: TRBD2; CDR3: CASSLEVAGGNEQFF; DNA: TGTGCCAGCAGCTTAGAGGTAGCGGGGGGTAATGAGCAGTTCTTC
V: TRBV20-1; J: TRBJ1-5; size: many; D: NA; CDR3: CSAIQGLLQPQHF; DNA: TGCAGTGCTATACAGGGACTTCTTCAGCCCCAGCATTTT
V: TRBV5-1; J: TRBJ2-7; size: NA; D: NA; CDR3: CASSLGGINSYEQYF; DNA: TGCGCCAGCAGCTTAGGAGGCATAAATTCCTACGAGCAGTACTTC
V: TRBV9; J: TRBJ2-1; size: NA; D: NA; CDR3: CASSVAGVGGKYNEQFF; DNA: TGTGCCAGCAGCGTAGCGGGTGTAGGGGGGAAGTACAATGAGCAGTTCTTC
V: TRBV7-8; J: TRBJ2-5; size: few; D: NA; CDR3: CASSLVGWRETQYF; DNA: TGTGCCAGCAGCTTAGTTGGGTGGAGGGAGACCCAGTACTTC
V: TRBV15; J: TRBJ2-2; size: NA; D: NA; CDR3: CATKSEVAENTGELFF; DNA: TGTGCCACCAAGAGCGAGGTAGCGGAGAACACCGGGGAGCTGTTTTTT
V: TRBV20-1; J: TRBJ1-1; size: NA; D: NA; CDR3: CSAPRNTEAFF; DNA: TGCAGTGCCCCCCGAAACACTGAAGCTTTCTTT
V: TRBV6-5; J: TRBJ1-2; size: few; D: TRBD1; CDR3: CASSYSGGANNYGYTF; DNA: TGTGCCAGCAGTTACTCAGGGGGCGCGAACAACTATGGCTACACCTTC
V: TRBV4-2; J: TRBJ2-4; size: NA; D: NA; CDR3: CASSQDGSQNIQYF; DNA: TGTGCCAGCAGCCAAGATGGTAGCCAAAACATTCAGTACTTC
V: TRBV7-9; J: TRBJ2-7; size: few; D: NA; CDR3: CASSPIDTGHWEQYF; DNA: TGTGCCAGCAGCCCCATCGACACAGGGCATTGGGAGCAGTACTTC
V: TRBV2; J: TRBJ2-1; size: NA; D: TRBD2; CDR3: CASCPGTSGLLSYNEQFF; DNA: TGTGCCAGCTGTCCTGGGACTAGCGGGCTCCTCTCCTACAATGAGCAGTTCTTC
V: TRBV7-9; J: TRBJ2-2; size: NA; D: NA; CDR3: CASSPTVVSGELFF; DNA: TGTGCCAGCAGCCCCACGGTCGTAAGTGGGGAGCTGTTTTTT